This T cell receptor (beta chain) was sequenced in a study of T cells in localized non-small cell lung cancer. Comment on this clone: Its target is not known.

Study outcomes and limitations: Overall survival was longer when the density of T cells in the blood was higher. Highest T cell clonality was seen in uninvolved adjacent lung, surpassing that measured in tumor.

CDR3 length: 15 amino acids. V lost 5 bases and J 4 bases, leaving 15 bases between the germline ends. CDR1 and CDR2 from the germline V gene are PRHDT and FYEKMQ (reference sequence). Assay used: immunoSEQ multiplex PCR; TCRdb lists only in-frame clones, some missing. Of about 40,000 clones listed, approximately 83% are singletons. The rearrangement joins TRBV13 to TRBJ1-3, with a tentative D call TRBD1 (5 bases). The clonotype originates from a man between 40 and 75 years old with stage I lung adenocarcinoma. The sequencing used peripheral blood, collected before any cancer treatment. CDR3 nucleotide sequence: TGTGCCAGCAGCGCACCAGGGAGACCCGGAAACACCATATATTTT. Encoded protein: CASSAPGRPGNTIYF.